A single sample gave rise to the 21 T cell receptor beta chains below, sequenced in a study of blood T cell repertoires in COVID-19. TCRdb keeps only in-frame clones here, not all; method: immunoSEQ multiplex PCR. The sample holds about 280,000 clones, 80% to 90% seen once. Input material: peripheral blood. The source is a man in his forties with acute or convalescent COVID-19.

V gene TRBV24-1 combines with J gene TRBJ1-4, with 7 positions matching TRBD1. CDR3 length equals 15 residues. Germline V lookup: CDR1 KGHDR, CDR2 SFDVKD. The V gene end was trimmed by 5 bases and the J gene end by 6 bases; junction bases not matched to a gene: 8. Written as DNA, the CDR3 is TGTGCCACCAGTGGTAGGGGGCTAAAAGATGAAAAACTGTTTTTT. It is translated as CATSGRGLKDEKLFF.

The chain employs TRBV5-5 and TRBJ1-1, with D perhaps matching TRBD1 (5 bases). This CDR3 comprises 17 residues. Germline CDR1 SGHKS, CDR2 YYEKEE (reference sequence). Trimming removed 3 bases from V and 1 base from J, with 19 bases in between. The CDR3 loop is CASSSPLGGKTNTEAFF. The CDR3 region has the DNA TGTGCCAGCAGCTCTCCCTTGGGGGGGAAGACGAACACTGAAGCTTTCTTT.

This chain links TRBV30 with TRBJ1-4, with D possibly TRBD1 on 6 matching bases. The V end was cut by 0 bases, the J end by 0 bases, with 8 bases between. Germline V gene data show CDR1 as GTSNPN and CDR2 as SVGIG (reference sequence). The CDR3 is made up of 15 amino acids. CDR3 region: CAWSVGGATNEKLFF. CDR3 bases: TGTGCCTGGAGTGTAGGGGGTGCAACTAATGAAAAACTGTTTTTT.

The genes are TRBV4-1 and TRBJ1-2; no clear D gene. The CDR3 extends over 13 amino acids. V shed 4 bases and J shed 6 bases, with 12 bases lying between them. The germline V gene encodes CDR1 MGHRA and CDR2 YSYEKL. For the CDR3, the DNA is TGCGCCAGCAGCCCCAGTGTAGCGGATGGCTACACCTTC. Its translation is CASSPSVADGYTF.

The rearrangement links TRBV11-3 to TRBJ2-2; the D is unclear. The CDR3 sequence is 12 residues long. Germline loops: CDR1 SGHNT, CDR2 YENEEA. Trimming left V 5 bases short and J 4 bases short, with 5 bases between. In DNA form, the CDR3 reads TGTGCCAGCAGCCCCGGCACCGGGGAGCTGTTTTTT. Its protein product is CASSPGTGELFF.

This sequence joins TRBV5-6 and TRBJ2-2, with D possibly being TRBD2 (5 bases). This CDR3 is 13 amino acids long. The germline gives CDR1 SGHDT, CDR2 YYEEEE. Trimming pared 4 bases from V and 8 bases from J, leaving 12 bases between. The CDR3 DNA is TGTGCCAGCAGCCTAGCTCTTACAGGGGAGCTGTTTTTT. Its translation: CASSLALTGELFF.

The rearrangement joins TRBV6-2 or TRBV6-3 to TRBJ2-3; 8 nucleotides match TRBD1. V dropped 2 bases and J dropped 1; count of bases not matched to a gene: 5. CDR3 size: 16 residues. Germline CDR1 reads MNHEY; CDR2 reads SVGEGT. CDR3 DNA: TGTGCCAGCAGTTACGGTAGGGGACAGGGCACAGATACGCAGTATTTT. Translated: CASSYGRGQGTDTQYF.

This clone was seen once. V gene TRBV7-8 combines with J gene TRBJ1-2; D may be TRBD1 (5 bases). CDR3 length: 13 residues. Deletions cut 5 bases from V and 4 bases from J, with 11 bases between. Germline CDR1 reads SGHVS; CDR2 reads FQNEAQ. The CDR3 DNA is TGTGCCAGCAGCCCCGGGGGGAGCTATGGCTACACCTTC. Translation: CASSPGGSYGYTF.

The rearrangement links TRBV13 to TRBJ2-1, with 12 bases matching TRBD1. Germline loops: CDR1 PRHDT, CDR2 FYEKMQ (reference sequence). This CDR3 is built from 15 residues. The V segment lost 5 bases and the J segment 13 bases; nucleotides outside the gene matches: 12. CDR3 DNA: TGTGCCAGCAGCCCGTCCCCGGGACAGGGGGCGAAACAGTTCTTC. Its protein is CASSPSPGQGAKQFF.

The rearrangement joins TRBV5-4 to TRBJ1-1; D gene ambiguous. V was shortened by 1 base and J by 1 base, with 11 bases between the two germline ends. Germline CDR1 is SGHNT and CDR2 is YYREEE (reference sequence). The CDR3 length is 15 residues. CDR3 loop: CASSLPGNANTEAFF. The CDR3, as DNA: TGTGCCAGCAGCTTGCCGGGGAATGCGAACACTGAAGCTTTCTTT.

V gene TRBV19 combines with J gene TRBJ1-4, with TRBD1 matching 7 bases. Germline CDR1 LNHDA, CDR2 SQIVND (reference sequence). The CDR3 spans 13 residues. V was pared by 5 bases and J by 8 bases, with 5 bases of the junction left unmatched. CDR3: CASSRQGREKLFF. For the CDR3, the DNA is TGTGCCAGTAGTCGACAGGGAAGAGAAAAACTGTTTTTT.

This chain links TRBV6-4 with TRBJ1-5, with unresolved D. Germline assignment: CDR1 MRHNA and CDR2 SNTAGT. V was clipped by 6 bases and J by 5 bases, with 20 bases between them. CDR3 size: 16 residues. DNA of the CDR3: TGTGCCAGCAGGACCCGACTCCCGCGACCGGATCAGCCCCAGCATTTT. Translating it yields CASRTRLPRPDQPQHF.

This clone was seen only once. The V gene is TRBV2, the J gene TRBJ2-3; 10 positions agree with TRBD2. Germline V lookup: CDR1 SNHLY, CDR2 FYNNEI. J gave up 5 bases and V 4 bases, and 9 bases lay outside the gene matches. The CDR3 runs 16 residues. For the CDR3, the DNA is TGTGCCAGCAGTGGGGGTAGCGGGGGGCCAGGAGATACGCAGTATTTT. It codes for CASSGGSGGPGDTQYF.

The gene calls are TRBV29-1 and TRBJ2-7; a possible D gene is TRBD1 (5 bases). V shed 2 bases and J shed 4 bases, with 12 bases lying between them. Germline values: CDR1 SQVTM, CDR2 ANQGSEA. This CDR3 has 13 amino acids. In DNA, the CDR3 is TGCAGCGTTGAAAGTTATACAGGTTACGAGCAGTACTTC. Its protein product is CSVESYTGYEQYF.

The chain uses TRBV2 and TRBJ2-1; weak D call: TRBD2 (7 bases). This CDR3 has 11 amino acids. Germline CDR1 and CDR2: SNHLY and FYNNEI. V shed 8 bases and J shed 9 bases, with 11 bases lying between them. For the CDR3, the DNA is TGTGCCAGCCGGGGGGCTGTTGAGCAGTTCTTC. The encoded protein is CASRGAVEQFF.

The CDR3 DNA follows: TGCGCCAGCAGCTCCACCCGGGACACCCCCTACGAGCAGTACTTC. It translates to CASSSTRDTPYEQYF. The genes are TRBV5-1 and TRBJ2-7, with a weak D call TRBD1 (6 bases). The CDR3 runs 15 residues. V was pared by 3 bases and J by 2 bases, with 15 bases between. Per germline, CDR1 SGHRS and CDR2 YFSETQ. The complete variable domain, with remaining parts taken from reference TRBV5-1 and TRBJ2-7, reads KAGVTQTPRYLIKTRGQQVTLSCSPISGHRSVSWYQQTPGQGLQFLFEYFSETQRNKGNFPGRFSGRQFSNSRSEMNVSTLELGDSALYLCASSSTRDTPYEQYFGPGTRLTVT.

In regard to this clone: The same CDR3 can be traced to other DNA sequences in this sample. V usage is TRBV20-1 and J usage is TRBJ2-1; D gene uncertain. This CDR3 is 10 amino acids long. V was trimmed by 6 bases and J by 4 bases, leaving 4 bases between them. The germline V gene has CDR1 DFQATT and CDR2 SNEGSKA (reference sequence). DNA of the CDR3: TGCAGTGCACAATACAATGAGCAGTTCTTC. Translation: CSAQYNEQFF.

This clone showed up just a few times. The CDR3 reads CASSPYPGDRGNTGELFF. The CDR3 DNA follows: TGTGCCAGCAGCCCTTATCCCGGGGACAGGGGAAACACCGGGGAGCTGTTTTTT. This chain connects TRBV7-6 to TRBJ2-2; TRBD1 matches 10 bases. The germline gives CDR1 SGHVS, CDR2 FNYEAQ. The trim removed 5 bases at V and 2 bases at J, leaving 11 bases unmatched. CDR3 length equals 18 residues.

The chain joins TRBV3-1 (or the pseudogene TRBV3-2) to TRBJ1-3; 7 bases map to TRBD1. V lost 4 bases to trimming and J lost 2 bases; unmatched junction nucleotides: 2. Germline CDR1 reads LGHDT; CDR2 reads YNNKEL (reference sequence). This CDR3 comprises 14 residues. CDR3 region: CASSLQGTGNTIYF. Written as DNA, the CDR3 is TGTGCCAGCAGCCTACAGGGGACTGGAAACACCATATATTTT.

Comments on this clone: At one of its ends the junction is not consistent with the germline gene, which may arise from a read error. The rearrangement links TRBV5-6 to TRBJ1-1, with D tentatively TRBD1 (5 bases). This CDR3 has 13 amino acids. Germline CDR1 is SGHDT and CDR2 is YYEEEE. DNA of the CDR3: TGTGCCAGCAGGGTGGGGGGTAACAATGAAGCTTTCTTT. Its protein product is CASRVGGNNEAFF.

This chain joins TRBV30 and TRBJ1-2, with 10 bases matching TRBD1. Germline V gene sequence: CDR1 GTSNPN, CDR2 SVGIG (reference sequence). The V segment lost 5 bases and the J segment 4 bases; nucleotides outside the gene matches: 4. The CDR3 runs to 13 residues. CDR3 protein: CAWGQGGVYGYTF. The CDR3 nucleotides are TGTGCCTGGGGACAGGGGGGAGTCTATGGCTACACCTTC. The variable domain in full, completed from reference TRBV30 and TRBJ1-2, reads SQTIHQWPATLVQPVGSPLSLECTVEGTSNPNLYWYRQAAGRGLQLLFYSVGIGQISSEVPQNLSASRPQDRQFILSSKKLLLSDSGFYLCAWGQGGVYGYTFGSGTRLTVV.